This T cell receptor beta chain was sequenced in a study of blood T cell repertoires in COVID-19. The assay was immunoSEQ multiplex PCR, and TCRdb's table has in-frame clones only and misses some. The table includes 250,000 to 300,000 clones, around 81% detected once. CDR3 length equals 13 residues. The junction had 4 bases not matched to a gene; V was cut back by 5 bases and J by 7 bases. Germline V gene lookup returns CDR1 SEHNR and CDR2 FQNEAQ (reference sequence). The chain links TRBV7-9 to TRBJ1-5, with 8 bases that match TRBD1. This TCR derives from a woman aged 55-69 years with active or convalescent COVID-19. The sample comprised peripheral blood. The CDR3 loop reads CASSTTGDQPQHF. CDR3 DNA sequence: TGTGCCAGCAGCACGACAGGGGACCAGCCCCAGCATTTT.